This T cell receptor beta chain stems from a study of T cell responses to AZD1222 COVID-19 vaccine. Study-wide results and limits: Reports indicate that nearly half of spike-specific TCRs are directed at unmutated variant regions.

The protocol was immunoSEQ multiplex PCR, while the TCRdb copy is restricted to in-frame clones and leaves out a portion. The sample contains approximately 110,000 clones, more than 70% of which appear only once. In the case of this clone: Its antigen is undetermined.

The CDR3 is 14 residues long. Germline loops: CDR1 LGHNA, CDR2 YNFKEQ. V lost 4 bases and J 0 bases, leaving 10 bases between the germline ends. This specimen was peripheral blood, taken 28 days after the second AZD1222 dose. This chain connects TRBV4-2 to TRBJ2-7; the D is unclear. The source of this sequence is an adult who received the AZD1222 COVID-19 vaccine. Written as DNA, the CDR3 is TGTGCCAGCAGCCCAACTTGGGACTCCTACGAGCAGTACTTC. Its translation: CASSPTWDSYEQYF.